Each of the 15 T cell receptor beta chains below was sequenced from the same sample in a study of blood T cells in healthy people across ages. A second 7 to 11 cycle PCR used barcoded and J-beta primers. TCRdb used MiXCR to reprocess the 5' RACE reads, holding one entry per CDR3 protein. The table records roughly 1.4 million distinct CDR3 sequences, roughly 64% of them present only once. Sequences were obtained from blood. Receptors originate from a man between 18 and 29 years old in good health.

This chain joins TRBV10-3 and TRBJ1-2; the match to TRBD1 covers 7 bases. CDR1 ENHRY and CDR2 SYGVKD come from the germline V gene. With V trimmed by 6 bases and J by 3 bases, 16 bases remained unmatched. The CDR3 has 17 residues. CDR3 nucleotide sequence: TGTGCCATCAGATGGCTCTACCGGGACAGTATCGACTATGGCTACACCTTC. Encoded protein: CAIRWLYRDSIDYGYTF.

The rearrangement uses TRBV29-1 and TRBJ1-5; a weak D match, TRBD1 (5 bases). The V and J ends lost 3 bases and 7 bases respectively, with 13 bases between them. The CDR3 sequence is 13 residues long. The V gene's germline CDR1 is SQVTM and CDR2 ANQGSEA. This chain's CDR3 is CSVDEGPGQPQHF. CDR3 nucleotides: TGCAGCGTTGATGAGGGACCCGGACAGCCCCAGCATTTT.

The rearrangement uses TRBV12-3 or TRBV12-4 and TRBJ1-3; D is unclear. CDR3 length: 12 amino acids. The V end was cut by 7 bases, the J end by 4 bases, with 8 bases between. The CDR3 nucleotides read TGTGCCAGCACCGAGGGCGGAAACACCATATATTTT. Its protein is CASTEGGNTIYF.

The gene calls are TRBV21-1 and TRBJ2-1; the DNA was not used to check the table's D call, TRBD1. TRBV21-1 has pseudogene status. CDR3 length equals 15 residues. CDR3 protein: CAALIRDWDYNEQFF. DNA for the CDR3: TGTGCCGCACTCATCCGGGACTGGGATTACAATGAGCAGTTCTTC.

This sequence joins TRBV4-1 and TRBJ2-1; no clear D gene. The V and J ends lost 3 bases and 9 bases respectively, with 12 bases between them. The CDR3 extends over 13 amino acids. CDR1 is MGHRA, CDR2 YSYEKL, per germline. CDR3 nucleotide sequence: TGCGCCAGCAGCCACCAGACATGGGGTGAGCAGTTCTTC. Translating gives CASSHQTWGEQFF.

The chain carries TRBV12-3 or TRBV12-4 and TRBJ2-2, with D possibly being TRBD2 (5 bases). V lost 6 bases, J lost 2 bases, and 13 bases lay in between. The CDR3 runs to 15 residues. CDR3 protein: CASRQTGINTGELFF. The CDR3 nucleotides are TGTGCCAGCAGACAAACCGGGATTAACACCGGGGAGCTGTTTTTT.

This clonotype turned up a few times. The chain combines TRBV29-1 with TRBJ2-5; the D gene is possibly TRBD1 (6 bases). Looked up from germline, CDR1 is SQVTM and CDR2 is ANQGSEA. V lost 1 base to trimming and J lost 5 bases, with 11 bases between them. This CDR3 is 13 amino acids long. Here the CDR3 DNA reads TGCAGCGTTGAAGTTGGGCAGGGGGAGACCCAGTACTTC. Translated, it gives CSVEVGQGETQYF.

J is TRBJ2-1 and V is TRBV29-1; D unclear. V was trimmed by 7 bases and J by 6 bases, leaving 7 bases between them. Germline CDR1 and CDR2: SQVTM and ANQGSEA. The CDR3 consists of 10 residues. This CDR3 reads CSADRNEQFF. The CDR3 nucleotides are TGCAGCGCGGACCGCAATGAGCAGTTCTTC.

The CDR3 coding sequence is TGCGCCAGCAGCCATGGACTAGCGGGAGATGGTACGCAGTATTTT. Protein sequence: CASSHGLAGDGTQYF. V gene TRBV4-1 combines with J gene TRBJ2-3, with TRBD2 identical over 13 bases. With V trimmed by 3 bases and J by 8 bases, 5 bases remained unmatched. CDR1 and CDR2 (germline): MGHRA, YSYEKL. There are 15 residues in the CDR3.

The chain recombines TRBV29-1 with TRBJ2-1; 10 bases are shared with TRBD1. The CDR3 has 14 amino acids. Germline V gene sequence: CDR1 SQVTM, CDR2 ANQGSEA. With 5 bases clipped from V and 4 bases from J, the junction kept 5 bases outside the gene matches. The CDR3 DNA is TGCAGCGTTCAGGGGACAGGGGTATACAATGAGCAGTTCTTC. It yields the protein CSVQGTGVYNEQFF.

The CDR3 sequence: CASSPPDSGYTF. CDR3 coding DNA: TGTGCCAGCAGCCCACCGGACTCTGGCTACACCTTC. V usage is TRBV7-2 and J usage is TRBJ1-2; no clear D gene. This CDR3 contains 12 residues. Germline lookup yields CDR1 SGHTA and CDR2 FQGNSA. Between the trimmed V and J ends, which lost 5 bases and 7 bases, there was a span of 11 bases.

The J gene is TRBJ2-1, the V gene TRBV6-5, with TRBD1 as a possible D gene (5 bases). CDR1 and CDR2 from the germline V gene are MNHEY and SVGAGI. Trimming shortened V by 5 bases and J by 6 bases, and 11 bases separated the two germline ends. The CDR3 contains 13 residues. DNA of the CDR3: TGTGCCAGCAGTCTAACAGGACCCAATGAGCAGTTCTTC. This encodes CASSLTGPNEQFF.

A few counts support this clonotype. This rearrangement joins TRBV5-1 to TRBJ1-4, with D possibly TRBD1 on 5 matching bases. V gave up 3 bases and J gave up 6 bases, with 9 bases separating them. The CDR3 length is 13 residues. The germline V gene encodes CDR1 SGHRS and CDR2 YFSETQ. The CDR3 protein is CASSWEGDEKLFF. CDR3 in DNA: TGCGCCAGCAGCTGGGAAGGGGATGAAAAACTGTTTTTT.

The rearrangement links TRBV6-6 to TRBJ2-5; 12 bases fit TRBD2. V shed 10 bases and J 4 bases; nucleotides not matched to a gene: 10. This CDR3 has 15 amino acids. Germline V gene lookup returns CDR1 MNHNY and CDR2 SVGAGI (reference sequence). This CDR3 reads CATRDPSGRGETQYF. The CDR3 DNA sequence: TGTGCCACAAGAGATCCTAGCGGGAGGGGAGAGACCCAGTACTTC.

This chain links TRBV20-1 with TRBJ2-4; 8 bases match TRBD2. The CDR3 contains 14 residues. The germline V gene has CDR1 DFQATT and CDR2 SNEGSKA (reference sequence). V lost 4 bases, J lost 3 bases, and 5 bases stayed unmatched. CDR3 nucleotides: TGCAGTGCTAAGCGGGGGTATGACAAAAACATTCAGTACTTC. This translates into CSAKRGYDKNIQYF.